This T cell receptor (beta chain) is from a study of T cell changes during pregnancy in multiple sclerosis. V lost 7 bases to trimming and J lost 4 bases, with 16 bases between them. The CDR3 covers 14 residues. Looked up from germline, CDR1 is MNHEY and CDR2 is SVGAGI. Repertoires were generated with immunoSEQ multiplex PCR, while TCRdb's copy carries only in-frame clones and drops some. Of roughly 40,000 clones listed, roughly nine tenths are singletons. Sequenced here: CD4+ T cells from peripheral blood mononuclear cells, sampled before pregnancy. The rearrangement uses TRBV6-5 and TRBJ1-2; D not certain. This TCR was sampled from a female donor with multiple sclerosis, enrolled in a pregnancy study. CDR3 residues: CASTTRRGGYGYTF. The CDR3 coding sequence is TGTGCCAGCACCACTCGCCGGGGTGGCTATGGCTACACCTTC.